This TCR beta chain came from a study of tumor-infiltrating lymphocytes in oesophageal squamous cell carcinoma (TCRdb year 2016). The library was produced with PCR. Sequencer: Illumina HiSeq 2000. The public reads were run again by TCRdb, first through fastp at Q25 and then through MiXCR, and only productive beta chains were kept. Rows are unified per CDR3 protein, each entry keeping the most common DNA and genes. Counted in this sample were around 12,000 distinct CDR3 sequences; approximately 50% of them appeared once. Roughly 13% of the sample is in the top ten clones. Comment on this clonotype: Its antigen is still unknown. No base quality values were provided; no much bigger clone lies one nucleotide off.

Material: normal esophageal tissue next to the tumor. This receptor was taken from a male donor with esophageal squamous cell carcinoma.

The nucleotide sequence reads as follows: TGTGCCAGCAGGGCTAGCGGGAGCAATGAGCAGTACTTC. The resulting protein is CASRASGSNEQYF. Here the chain combines TRBV7-2 and TRBJ2-7; 10 middle bases align to TRBD2. Per the germline V gene, SGHTA is the CDR1 and FQGNSA is the CDR2. The CDR3 goes from the cysteine to the phenylalanine over 13 residues. The DNA shown is the 39-base CDR3, in frame from base 1. Here V drops 6 bases and J drops 7 bases, and the junction holds 6 bases not matched to any gene.